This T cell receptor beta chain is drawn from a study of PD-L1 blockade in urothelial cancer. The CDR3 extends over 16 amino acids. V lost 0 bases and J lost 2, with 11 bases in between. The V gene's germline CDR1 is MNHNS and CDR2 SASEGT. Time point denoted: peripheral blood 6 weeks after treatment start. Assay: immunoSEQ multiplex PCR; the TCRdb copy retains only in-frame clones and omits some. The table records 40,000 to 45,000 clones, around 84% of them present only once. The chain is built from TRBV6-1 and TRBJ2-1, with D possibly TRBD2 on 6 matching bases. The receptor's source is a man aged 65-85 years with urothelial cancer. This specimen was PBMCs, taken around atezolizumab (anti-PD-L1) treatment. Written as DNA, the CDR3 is TGTGCCAGCAGTGAAGCGTACGGGAGAACCTACAATGAGCAGTTCTTC. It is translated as CASSEAYGRTYNEQFF.